What follows are 10 T cell receptor beta chains derived from one specimen sequenced in a study of Ad26.COV2.S vaccination and SARS-CoV-2 variants. Treatment denoted: 19 received Ad26.COV2.S at low or high dose, single or two shots; roughly 5 received placebo; per-sample allocation not given. At day 63 after the first vaccine or placebo injection, samples were drawn. Produced via immunoSEQ multiplex PCR; TCRdb's table is partial and in-frame only. The table has hundreds of thousands of clones, around 89% seen once. Here the sequenced sample was peripheral blood, taken in a trial of Ad26.COV2.S vaccine versus placebo. These receptors all stem from a person between 18 and 60 years old who received the Ad26.COV2.S COVID-19 vaccine or a placebo.

The chain's CDR3 is CASSPRGLASNEQFF. The CDR3 DNA reads TGTGCCAGTAGTCCCAGGGGACTAGCGTCCAATGAGCAGTTCTTC. The J gene is TRBJ2-1, the V gene TRBV19, with 10 bases aligning to TRBD2. V lost 5 bases to trimming and J lost 6 bases; unmatched junction nucleotides: 7. The CDR3 loop spans 15 amino acids. CDR1 is LNHDA, CDR2 SQIVND, per germline (reference sequence).

This chain links TRBV3-1 (or the pseudogene TRBV3-2) with TRBJ2-2; TRBD2 is a possible D gene (6 bases). This CDR3 contains 13 residues. V dropped 8 bases and J dropped 0 bases, with 7 bases sitting between them. Germline-derived CDR1 and CDR2 are LGHDT and YNNKEL (reference sequence). CDR3 protein: CASGRTNTGELFF. The CDR3 region has the DNA TGTGCCAGCGGGAGGACGAACACCGGGGAGCTGTTTTTT.

V gene TRBV7-9 combines with J gene TRBJ2-3; D possibly uses TRBD1 or TRBD2 (5 bases each). CDR3 size: 12 residues. The V gene's germline CDR1 is SEHNR and CDR2 FQNEAQ (reference sequence). V was clipped by 3 bases and J by 4 bases, with 5 bases between them. In nucleotides, the CDR3 is TGTGCCAGCAGCTTGGGGGCAGATACGCAGTATTTT. Its translation is CASSLGADTQYF.

The chain carries TRBV6-2 or TRBV6-3 and TRBJ2-3, with D possibly matching TRBD2 (6 bases). Trimming left V 3 bases short and J 2 bases short, with 12 bases between. The CDR3 extends over 15 amino acids. Germline CDR1 MNHEY, CDR2 SVGEGT. This CDR3 reads CASSYETGLTDTQYF. CDR3 sequence (DNA): TGTGCCAGCAGTTATGAAACGGGACTCACAGATACGCAGTATTTT.

The chain joins TRBV25-1 to TRBJ2-7; D remains unclear. There are 14 residues in the CDR3. Germline V lookup: CDR1 MGHDK, CDR2 SYGVNS. V lost 6 bases and J lost 1, with 13 bases in between. In DNA form, the CDR3 reads TGTGCCAGCAGCCGCGACGGAACTTCCTACGAGCAGTACTTC. Amino acid sequence: CASSRDGTSYEQYF.

This clone was observed a handful of times. V and J are TRBV3-1 (or the pseudogene TRBV3-2) and TRBJ1-5; D call uncertain. V lost 4 bases, J lost 3 bases, and 7 bases lay in between. The germline CDR1 and CDR2 sequences are LGHDT and YNNKEL (reference sequence). The CDR3 sequence is 13 residues long. CDR3 in DNA: TGTGCCAGCAGCCCTGATTACAATCAGCCCCAGCATTTT. It codes for CASSPDYNQPQHF.

This clone was recorded a few times. The chain couples TRBV6-2 or TRBV6-3 to TRBJ1-1, with D uncertain. V dropped 5 bases and J dropped 0 bases, with 10 bases sitting between them. The germline V gene encodes CDR1 MNHEY and CDR2 SVGEGT. The CDR3 length is 14 residues. The DNA for the CDR3 is TGTGCCAGCAGTGATTGGGTTATGAACACTGAAGCTTTCTTT. Translated: CASSDWVMNTEAFF.

J is TRBJ2-5 and V is TRBV14; D is possibly TRBD2 (6 bases). The CDR3 covers 15 residues. The germline V gene encodes CDR1 SGHDN and CDR2 FVKESK. The germline V and J ends were trimmed by 4 bases and 2 bases, with 14 bases remaining between them. For the CDR3, the DNA is TGTGCCAGCAGCCCCCTAGCGAAACTTCAAGAGACCCAGTACTTC. The encoded protein is CASSPLAKLQETQYF.

This rearrangement joins TRBV9 to TRBJ2-1; D perhaps matches TRBD1 (6 bases). Germline V lookup: CDR1 SGDLS, CDR2 YYNGEE. The CDR3 covers 17 residues. V lost 0 bases and J 4 bases, leaving 17 bases between the germline ends. The CDR3 here is CASSVARTGHNYNEQFF. CDR3 nucleotide sequence: TGTGCCAGCAGCGTAGCCCGGACGGGACACAATTACAATGAGCAGTTCTTC.

The chain links TRBV18 to TRBJ1-5; no reliable D call. The CDR3 sequence is 13 residues long. From germline, CDR1 is KGHSH and CDR2 LQKENI. With 5 bases removed from V and 5 bases from J, the gap between germline ends came to 10 bases. CDR3 DNA sequence: TGTGCCAGCTCAGAAAGAGGCGATCAGCCCCAGCATTTT. Its protein is CASSERGDQPQHF.